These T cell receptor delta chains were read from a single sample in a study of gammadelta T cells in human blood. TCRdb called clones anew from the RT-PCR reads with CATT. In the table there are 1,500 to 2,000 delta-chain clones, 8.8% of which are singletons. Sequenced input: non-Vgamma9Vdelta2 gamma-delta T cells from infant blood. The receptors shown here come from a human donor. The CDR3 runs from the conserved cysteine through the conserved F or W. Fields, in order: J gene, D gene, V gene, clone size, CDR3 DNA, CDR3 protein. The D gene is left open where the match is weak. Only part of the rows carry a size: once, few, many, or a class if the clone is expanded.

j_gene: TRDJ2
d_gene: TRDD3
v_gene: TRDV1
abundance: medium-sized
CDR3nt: TGTGCTCTTGGGGGAACAAAGGTTTCCGGGTACTGGGGGATAAATTCTTTGGGACCAGCACAACTCTTCTTT
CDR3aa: CALGGTKVSGYWGINSLGPAQLFF

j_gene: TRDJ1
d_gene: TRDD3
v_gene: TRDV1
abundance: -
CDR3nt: TGTGCTCTTGGGGAATCCCGATCCGGGACTGGGGGATATCAGGGGGAGTACACCGATAAACTCATCTTT
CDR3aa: CALGESRSGTGGYQGEYTDKLIF

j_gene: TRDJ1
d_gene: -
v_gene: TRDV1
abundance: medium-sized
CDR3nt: TGTGCTCTTGGGGAATACCCTTCCCGCTCCCGTCTGGGCATTAGGATGGAGGACACCGATAAACTCATCTTT
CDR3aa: CALGEYPSRSRLGIRMEDTDKLIF

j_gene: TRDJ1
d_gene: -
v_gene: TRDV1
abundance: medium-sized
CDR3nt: TGTGCTCTTGGGGAACTAAGCCGGGGGACATGCGATAAACTCATCTTT
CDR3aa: CALGELSRGTCDKLIF

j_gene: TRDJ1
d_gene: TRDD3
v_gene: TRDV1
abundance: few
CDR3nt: TGTGCTCTTGGGGAACAAAGGTCCTACTGTCTAGTACTGGGGGATTGCAAGTACACCGATAAACTCATCTTT
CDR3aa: CALGEQRSYCLVLGDCKYTDKLIF

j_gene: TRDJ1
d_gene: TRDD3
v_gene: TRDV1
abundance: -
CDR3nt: TGTGCTCTTGGCCCCCCAGTGGGGGATATGACCGATAAACTCATCTTT
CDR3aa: CALGPPVGDMTDKLIF

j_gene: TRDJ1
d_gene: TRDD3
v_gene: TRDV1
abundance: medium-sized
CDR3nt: TGTGCTCTTGGGGAACCCCATTCCAAACTGGGGGATACGAACACCGATAAACTCATCTTT
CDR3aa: CALGEPHSKLGDTNTDKLIF

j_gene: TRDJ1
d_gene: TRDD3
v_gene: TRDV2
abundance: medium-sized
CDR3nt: TGTGCCTGTGACACCGAGGGCCACTGGGGGACCCAGGAGACCGATAAACTCATCTTT
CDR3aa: CACDTEGHWGTQETDKLIF

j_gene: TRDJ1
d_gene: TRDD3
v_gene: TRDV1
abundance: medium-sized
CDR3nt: TGTGCTCTTGGGGAACTCATACCCGGGGGATACCCTCGGTACACCGATAAACTCATCTTT
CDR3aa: CALGELIPGGYPRYTDKLIF

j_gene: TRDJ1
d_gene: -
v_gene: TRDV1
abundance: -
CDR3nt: TGTGCTCTTGGGGGACTAATCGGGCTCGATAAACTCATCTTT
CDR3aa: CALGGLIGLDKLIF

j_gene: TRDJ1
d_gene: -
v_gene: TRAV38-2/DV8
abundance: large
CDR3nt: TGTGCTTATAGGAGCGCGCTTACCTCCTGGGTAGGGGGGACCGATAAACTCATCTTT
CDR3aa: CAYRSALTSWVGGTDKLIF

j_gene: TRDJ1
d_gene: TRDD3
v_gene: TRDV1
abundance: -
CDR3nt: TGTGCTCTTGGGGTACTCAACTTCCGGAGGCCTTTACTGGGGGATACAGCCGATAAACTCATCTTT
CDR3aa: CALGVLNFRRPLLGDTADKLIF

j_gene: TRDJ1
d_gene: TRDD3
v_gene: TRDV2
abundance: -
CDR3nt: TGTGCCTGTGACGGAATTCGTACTGGGGGACACACCGATAAACTCATCTTT
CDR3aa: CACDGIRTGGHTDKLIF

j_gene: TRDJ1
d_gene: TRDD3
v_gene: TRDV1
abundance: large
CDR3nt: TGTGCTCTTGGGGAACCCTTTTGGGGGATACGCGGTAAACTCATCTTT
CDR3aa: CALGEPFWGIRGKLIF

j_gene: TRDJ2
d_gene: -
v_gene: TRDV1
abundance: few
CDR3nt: TGTGCTCTTGGGGAACTACCATTTCTCTCCCCTCGGACGGCACAACTCTTCTTT
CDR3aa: CALGELPFLSPRTAQLFF

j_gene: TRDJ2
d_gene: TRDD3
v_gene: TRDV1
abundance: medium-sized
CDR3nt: TGTGCTCTTGGGGAACGAAGGGGATATGGGGGTTTTTTGACAGCACAACTCTTCTTT
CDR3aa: CALGERRGYGGFLTAQLFF

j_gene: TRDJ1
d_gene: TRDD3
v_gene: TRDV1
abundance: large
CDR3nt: TGTGCTCTTGGGGAACATTCCTACCTCCAAGCGGGGGATACGCGGCTCATCTTT
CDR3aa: CALGEHSYLQAGDTRLIF

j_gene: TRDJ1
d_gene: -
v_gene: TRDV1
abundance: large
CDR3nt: TGTGCTCTTGGGGAAGGTCCCGGTAAACTCATCTTT
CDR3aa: CALGEGPGKLIF

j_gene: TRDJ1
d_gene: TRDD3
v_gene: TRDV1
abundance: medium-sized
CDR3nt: TGTGCTCTTGGGGAAAAGCGGGCGTTCCCCCCAAACTGGGGGATACGCTATAAACTCATCTTT
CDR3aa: CALGEKRAFPPNWGIRYKLIF

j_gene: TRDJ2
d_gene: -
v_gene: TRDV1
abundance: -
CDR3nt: TGTGCTCTTGGGGAGGGCCTTCCTACACGGGGGGATACTCTCCTGACAGCACAACTCTTCTTT
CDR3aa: CALGEGLPTRGDTLLTAQLFF

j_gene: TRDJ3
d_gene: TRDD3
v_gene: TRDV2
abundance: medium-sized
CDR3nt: TGTGCCTGTGACGGTACTGGGGGATCCGGCCGCTCCTGGGACACCCGACAGATGTTTTTC
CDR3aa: CACDGTGGSGRSWDTRQMFF

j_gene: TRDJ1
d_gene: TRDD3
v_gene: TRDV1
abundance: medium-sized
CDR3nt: TGTGCTCTTGGGACCCGCTACGATCGTACTGGGGGATACGGGGCCGATAAACTCATCTTT
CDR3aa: CALGTRYDRTGGYGADKLIF

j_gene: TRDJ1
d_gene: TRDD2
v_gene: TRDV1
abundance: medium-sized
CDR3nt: TGTGCTCTTGGGGAACTAGTCCTCCGGCCTTCCTACGGGAACCTTCTACCACCTAATAAACTCATCTTT
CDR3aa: CALGELVLRPSYGNLLPPNKLIF

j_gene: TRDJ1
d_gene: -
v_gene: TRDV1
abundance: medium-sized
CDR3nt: TGTGCTCTTGGGGAACGGGCTAGGGGTCCCTACACCGATAAACTCATCTTT
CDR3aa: CALGERARGPYTDKLIF

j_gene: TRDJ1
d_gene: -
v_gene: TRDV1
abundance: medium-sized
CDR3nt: TGTGCTCTTGGGGAACCACCGGGGGAGGATAAACTCATCTTT
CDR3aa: CALGEPPGEDKLIF

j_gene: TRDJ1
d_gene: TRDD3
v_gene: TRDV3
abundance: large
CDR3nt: TGTGCAGCGAGTGCTGGCATCGACTGGGGGATACGCTGGATGGTTAAACTCATCTTT
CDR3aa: CAASAGIDWGIRWMVKLIF

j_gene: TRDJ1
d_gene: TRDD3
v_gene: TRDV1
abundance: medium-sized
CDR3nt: TGTGCTCTTGGGGAGTCGTTCTGGGGGATAGGTGGCACCGATAAACTCATCTTT
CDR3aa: CALGESFWGIGGTDKLIF

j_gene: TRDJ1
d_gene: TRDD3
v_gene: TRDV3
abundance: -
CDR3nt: TGTGCCTTACTCCCCGGCTTTGGGGGATACTTCACCGATAAACTCATCTTT
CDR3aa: CALLPGFGGYFTDKLIF

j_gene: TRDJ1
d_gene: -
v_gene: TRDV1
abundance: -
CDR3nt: TGTGCTCTTGGGGAACAGGACGGGGCAGGCCCCGATAAACTCATCTTT
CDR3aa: CALGEQDGAGPDKLIF

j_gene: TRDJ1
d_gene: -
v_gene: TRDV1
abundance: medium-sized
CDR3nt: TGTGCTCTTGGGGAACTCGTCCTACGTGGTACTGGGGACCCCACCGATAAACTCATCTTT
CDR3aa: CALGELVLRGTGDPTDKLIF

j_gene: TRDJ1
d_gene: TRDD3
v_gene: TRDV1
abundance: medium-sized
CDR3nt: TGTGCTCTTGGGGAACTAACCCCTAGGATCGACTATAACCGGGGGATAAAGGGAGGACTCATCTTT
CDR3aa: CALGELTPRIDYNRGIKGGLIF

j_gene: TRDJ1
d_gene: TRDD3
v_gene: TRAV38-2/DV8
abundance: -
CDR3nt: TGTGCTTATAGGAGTCGGGGTGCGCTAGACGTGGGGGATACGGCGGATAAACTCATCTTT
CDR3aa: CAYRSRGALDVGDTADKLIF

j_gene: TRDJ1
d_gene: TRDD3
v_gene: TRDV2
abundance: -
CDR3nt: TGTGCCTGTGGAGGATATGGGGGAAGACAGTACACCGATAAACTCATCTTT
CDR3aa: CACGGYGGRQYTDKLIF

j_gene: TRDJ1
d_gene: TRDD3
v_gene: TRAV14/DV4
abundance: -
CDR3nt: TGTGCAATGAGAGAGGGCCTTCTTGATCCACTGGGGGATACTCACCTCACCGATAAACTCATCTTT
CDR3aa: CAMREGLLDPLGDTHLTDKLIF

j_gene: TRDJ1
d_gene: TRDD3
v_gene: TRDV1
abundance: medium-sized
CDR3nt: TGTGCTCTTGGGGAACTTTCTGGCTACTCAAGGGGTACTGGGGGATACGGCCTAACCGATAAACTCATCTTT
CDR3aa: CALGELSGYSRGTGGYGLTDKLIF

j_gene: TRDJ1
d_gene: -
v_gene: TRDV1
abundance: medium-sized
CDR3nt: TGTGCTCTTGGGGCCCCAAGAGTTCCCTCGTACAAGCTCATCTTT
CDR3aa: CALGAPRVPSYKLIF

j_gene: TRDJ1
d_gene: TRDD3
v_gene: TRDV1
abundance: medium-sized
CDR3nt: TGTGCTCTTGGGGAACTCCCCCCGAGTACTGGGGGATTCGATAAACTCATCTTT
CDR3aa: CALGELPPSTGGFDKLIF